This TCR beta chain was profiled in a study of T cells after yellow fever vaccination. Study-level information: It was SMART-Seq v4 Ultra Low Input that prepared the fractions with low cell numbers.

This clonotype occurred many times. Its target is unknown. V lost 1 base and J lost 1, with 14 bases in between. CDR1 is SEHNR and CDR2 is FQNEAQ in the germline V gene (reference sequence). This CDR3 is built from 17 residues. Study findings and constraints: The presence of abundant clonotypes contaminating from the bulk population was possible in FACS-sorted repertoires.

Template switching by 5'RACE produced TCR cDNA, adding a universal primer site and UMIs. MiXCR was run by TCRdb on the 5' RACE reads, yielding one entry per CDR3 protein. The profile shows under 150,000 distinct CDR3 sequences, 6.5% to 8.5% of them singletons. This specimen consisted of CD4+ T cells sorted from PBMCs, obtained 5 days after the yellow fever booster vaccination. The chain couples TRBV7-9 to TRBJ2-1; no clear D gene. The sequence was collected from a man aged 25 to 45 who received the YFV17D yellow fever vaccine. CDR3 nucleotides: TGTGCCAGCAGCTTAGAGCTGGTTTTTACATCCTACAATGAGCAGTTCTTC. Translating it yields CASSLELVFTSYNEQFF.